One and the same sample provided the 22 T cell receptor beta chains below, sequenced in a study of blood T cell repertoires in COVID-19. Here immunoSEQ multiplex PCR was the method, and the copy in TCRdb shows in-frame clones only, minus some. The repertoire includes 70,000 to 85,000 clones, around four fifths of them detected once, and over 35% sits in the top ten. Input material: peripheral blood. The receptors here all came from a man at least 80 years old with active or convalescent COVID-19.

This clone turned up a few times. V gene TRBV3-1 (or the pseudogene TRBV3-2) combines with J gene TRBJ2-7; TRBD1 is a possible D gene (5 bases). This CDR3 has 13 amino acids. Trimming left V 4 bases short and J 3 bases short, with 10 bases between. Germline CDR1 LGHDT, CDR2 YNNKEL (reference sequence). CDR3: CASSPGHLYEQYF. The CDR3 nucleotides read TGTGCCAGCAGCCCCGGACACCTCTACGAGCAGTACTTC.

The J gene is TRBJ2-1, the V gene TRBV11-2, with D maybe TRBD2 (6 bases). CDR1 is SGHAT and CDR2 is FQNNGV in the germline V gene. The CDR3 spans 17 residues. V lost 5 bases to trimming and J lost 0 bases, with 17 bases between them. The CDR3 protein is CASSPRPRGSSYNEQFF. CDR3 nucleotide sequence: TGTGCCAGCAGCCCCCGACCACGGGGGAGCTCCTACAATGAGCAGTTCTTC.

Regarding this clone: One end of the junction does not line up with germline, which may come from a read error. The chain employs TRBV7-7 and TRBJ2-3; 7 nucleotides agree with TRBD2. Germline V lookup: CDR1 SSHAT, CDR2 FNYEAQ (reference sequence). The CDR3 contains 15 residues. CDR3 nucleotides: TGTGCTAGCAGCTCAAGCGGGGTTAGCACAGATACGCAGTATTTT. Translation: CASSSSGVSTDTQYF. Full variable domain (remainder filled in from reference TRBV7-7 and TRBJ2-3): GAGVSQSPRYKVTKRGQDVTLRCDPISSHATLYWYQQALGQGPEFLTYFNYEAQPDKSGLPSDRFSAERPEGSISTLTIQRTEQRDSAMYRCASSSSGVSTDTQYFGPGTRLTVL.

V is TRBV7-2 and J is TRBJ1-1; tentative D call: TRBD1 (6 bases). The CDR3 contains 15 residues. The germline gives CDR1 SGHTA, CDR2 FQGNSA. Between the trimmed V and J ends, which lost 3 bases and 0 bases, there was a span of 11 bases. CDR3 nucleotide sequence: TGTGCCAGCAGCTTGGCGGGGGGCTTGAACACTGAAGCTTTCTTT. Encoded protein: CASSLAGGLNTEAFF.

This chain links TRBV30 with TRBJ2-3; TRBD2 is a possible D gene (5 bases). The CDR3 totals 16 residues. CDR1 is GTSNPN, CDR2 SVGIG, per germline (reference sequence). V gave up 4 bases and J gave up 4 bases, with 21 bases separating them. The CDR3 protein is CAWIRSEGLMADTQYF. In DNA, the CDR3 is TGTGCCTGGATTCGAAGCGAGGGTTTGATGGCAGATACGCAGTATTTT.

V is TRBV6-6 and J is TRBJ1-3, with D uncertain. Germline V gene sequence: CDR1 MNHNY, CDR2 SVGAGI (reference sequence). The CDR3 contains 13 residues. The V and J ends lost 8 bases and 0 bases respectively, with 8 bases between them. CDR3: CASVTLSGNTIYF. The CDR3, as DNA: TGTGCCAGCGTCACTCTCTCTGGAAACACCATATATTTT.

This chain links TRBV28 with TRBJ1-5; 7 bases map to TRBD1. Trimming took 11 bases from V and 9 from J; bases not matched to a gene: 16. CDR3 length: 14 residues. Germline-derived CDR1 and CDR2 are MDHEN and SYDVKM. For the CDR3, the DNA is TGTGCCGCTAGGACAGGAACTGTCGGGCGGCCCCAGCATTTT. This encodes CAARTGTVGRPQHF.

The CDR3 loop reads CASSLPGGEKLFF. CDR3 coding DNA: TGTGCCAGCTCACTCCCCGGCGGTGAAAAACTGTTTTTT. The rearrangement links TRBV18 to TRBJ1-4; D is unresolved. The CDR3 covers 13 residues. Germline assignment: CDR1 KGHSH and CDR2 LQKENI. V lost 4 bases, J lost 7 bases, and 10 bases lay in between.

The chain combines TRBV24-1 with TRBJ2-1; TRBD2 matches 7 bases. The CDR3 runs 13 residues. The V and J ends lost 5 bases and 7 bases, in that order; junction bases with no gene match: 4. Germline loops: CDR1 KGHDR, CDR2 SFDVKD. Here the CDR3 reads CATSVTSVNEQFF. In nucleotides, the CDR3 is TGTGCCACCAGTGTTACTAGCGTGAATGAGCAGTTCTTC.

V is TRBV30 and J is TRBJ2-1; TRBD2 agrees at 11 bases. After removal of 0 bases from V and 4 bases from J, the junction contained 2 bases not matched to a gene. CDR3 length: 15 residues. The germline gives CDR1 GTSNPN, CDR2 SVGIG (reference sequence). CDR3 DNA: TGTGCCTGGAGTGTAAGGACTAGCGGGTACAATGAGCAGTTCTTC. This codes for CAWSVRTSGYNEQFF. Full variable domain (rest looked up from reference TRBV30 and TRBJ2-1): SQTIHQWPATLVQPVGSPLSLECTVEGTSNPNLYWYRQAAGRGLQLLFYSVGIGQISSEVPQNLSASRPQDRQFILSSKKLLLSDSGFYLCAWSVRTSGYNEQFFGPGTRLTVL.

This clone was picked up one time. This chain uses TRBV4-1 with TRBJ2-3; 8 positions match TRBD1. Germline assignment: CDR1 MGHRA and CDR2 YSYEKL. The V segment lost 5 bases and the J segment 0 bases; nucleotides outside the gene matches: 4. The CDR3 spans 15 residues. The CDR3 spells CASSSGQASTDTQYF. As DNA, the CDR3 is TGCGCCAGCAGCTCGGGACAGGCTAGCACAGATACGCAGTATTTT.

This clone was detected only once. This rearrangement joins TRBV7-9 to TRBJ1-2, with D possibly TRBD1 on 5 matching bases. Germline V CDR1 and CDR2: SEHNR, FQNEAQ (reference sequence). CDR3 length: 14 amino acids. Trimming pared 0 bases from V and 7 bases from J, leaving 12 bases between. The CDR3 spells CASSLAFQGSGYTF. CDR3 DNA: TGTGCCAGCAGCTTAGCGTTCCAGGGTAGTGGCTACACCTTC. The full variable domain, with the rest looked up from reference TRBV7-9 and TRBJ1-2, is DTGVSQNPRHKITKRGQNVTFRCDPISEHNRLYWYRQTLGQGPEFLTYFQNEAQLEKSRLLSDRFSAERPKGSFSTLEIQRTEQGDSAMYLCASSLAFQGSGYTFGSGTRLTVV.

This rearrangement joins TRBV7-2 to TRBJ2-1, with TRBD2 matching over 16 bases. The CDR3 is 16 amino acids. CDR1 is SGHTA and CDR2 is FQGNSA in the germline V gene. The V and J ends lost 1 base and 10 bases, in that order; junction bases with no gene match: 4. The CDR3 DNA sequence: TGTGCCAGCAGCTTAGTCGGGACTAGCGGGAGGGGGGAGCAGTTCTTC. Its translation is CASSLVGTSGRGEQFF.

The V gene is TRBV7-9, the J gene TRBJ1-4; 8 bases agree with TRBD1. V dropped 1 base and J dropped 7; count of bases not matched to a gene: 5. Germline V gene data show CDR1 as SEHNR and CDR2 as FQNEAQ (reference sequence). CDR3 length equals 15 residues. CDR3 nucleotides: TGTGCCAGCAGCTTAGGGGCAGGGGGCTTTGAAAAACTGTTTTTT. It translates to CASSLGAGGFEKLFF. The entire variable domain, with the rest obtained from reference TRBV7-9 and TRBJ1-4, is as follows: DTGVSQNPRHKITKRGQNVTFRCDPISEHNRLYWYRQTLGQGPEFLTYFQNEAQLEKSRLLSDRFSAERPKGSFSTLEIQRTEQGDSAMYLCASSLGAGGFEKLFFGSGTQLSVL.

The V call is TRBV10-3, the J call TRBJ1-5, with D possibly matching TRBD1 (5 bases). Germline loops: CDR1 ENHRY, CDR2 SYGVKD. This CDR3 comprises 14 residues. The V end lost 3 bases, the J end lost 1 base, and 7 bases lay between the germline ends. The CDR3, as DNA: TGTGCCATCAGTGACGGGGGAAGCAATCAGCCCCAGCATTTT. Protein product: CAISDGGSNQPQHF.

The rearrangement links TRBV19 to TRBJ2-1; 13 bases match TRBD2. The CDR3 is 18 amino acids. V trimming: 5 bases; J trimming: 5 bases; junction bases outside the gene matches: 12. Germline V gene data show CDR1 as LNHDA and CDR2 as SQIVND (reference sequence). The CDR3 region has the DNA TGTGCCAGTAGTGCACTAGCGGGGGGGCCGAGGGTACACAATGAGCAGTTCTTC. This encodes CASSALAGGPRVHNEQFF.

V and J are TRBV28 and TRBJ2-3; 13 bases line up with TRBD2. V dropped 2 bases and J dropped 4; count of bases not matched to a gene: 9. Germline CDR1 MDHEN, CDR2 SYDVKM. The CDR3 loop spans 18 amino acids. CDR3 sequence reads: CASSLPRLAGGRADTQYF. As DNA, the CDR3 is TGTGCCAGCAGTTTACCCCGACTAGCGGGAGGCAGGGCAGATACGCAGTATTTT.

The V gene is TRBV5-1, the J gene TRBJ1-2; weak D call: TRBD1 (5 bases). With 2 bases removed from V and 4 bases from J, the gap between germline ends came to 15 bases. Germline V CDR1 and CDR2: SGHRS, YFSETQ. The CDR3 totals 15 residues. DNA of the CDR3: TGCGCCAGCAGCTTACCCGGGACTGAACTCTATGGCTACACCTTC. Its protein is CASSLPGTELYGYTF.

This chain links TRBV4-3 with TRBJ1-5; tentatively, D is TRBD1 (6 bases). CDR1 is LGHNA, CDR2 YSLEER, per germline. The V end was cut by 4 bases, the J end by 4 bases, with 14 bases between. The CDR3 consists of 15 residues. The CDR3 spells CASSPSTGANQPQHF. DNA of the CDR3: TGCGCCAGCAGCCCTTCGACAGGCGCTAATCAGCCCCAGCATTTT.

The chain has TRBV6-6 and TRBJ2-5, with 10 bases matching TRBD2. This CDR3 has 16 amino acids. V lost 2 bases and J lost 3; bases outside the gene matches: 6. Germline V gene sequence: CDR1 MNHNY, CDR2 SVGAGI (reference sequence). CDR3 region: CASSYPRTSGEETQYF. CDR3 nucleotides: TGTGCCAGCAGTTACCCCCGAACTAGCGGGGAAGAGACCCAGTACTTC.

The chain employs TRBV19 and TRBJ1-5; 8 bases are shared with TRBD1. V was clipped by 0 bases and J by 2 bases; unmatched bases: 3. Germline-derived CDR1 and CDR2 are LNHDA and SQIVND (reference sequence). The CDR3 contains 16 residues. The CDR3 reads CASSIESTGGNQPQHF. The DNA of the CDR3 is TGTGCCAGTAGTATAGAGTCGACAGGGGGCAATCAGCCCCAGCATTTT.

The rearrangement joins TRBV9 to TRBJ2-5, with TRBD2 matching 12 bases. This CDR3 contains 16 residues. In germline, CDR1 is SGDLS, CDR2 YYNGEE. V trimming: 3 bases; J trimming: 2 bases; junction bases outside the gene matches: 5. DNA for the CDR3: TGTGCCAGCAGCGCCCAACTAGCGGGGGGACAAGAGACCCAGTACTTC. As protein: CASSAQLAGGQETQYF.